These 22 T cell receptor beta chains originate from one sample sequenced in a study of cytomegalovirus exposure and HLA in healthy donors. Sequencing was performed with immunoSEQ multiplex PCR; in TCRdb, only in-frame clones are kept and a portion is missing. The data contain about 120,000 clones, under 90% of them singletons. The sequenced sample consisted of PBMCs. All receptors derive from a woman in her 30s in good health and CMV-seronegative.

The CDR3 spells CASSLGGLPDTQYF. The CDR3 DNA reads as TGCGCCAGCAGCTTGGGGGGCTTGCCAGATACGCAGTATTTT. The rearrangement uses TRBV5-1 and TRBJ2-3; weak D call: TRBD1 (5 bases). The ends were cut back, 0 bases at V and 4 bases at J, with 9 bases in the middle. The CDR3 length is 14 residues. Germline V lookup: CDR1 SGHRS, CDR2 YFSETQ.

CDR3: CASSFITGGAATEAFF. DNA for the CDR3: TGTGCCAGCAGCTTCATAACAGGGGGCGCCGCCACTGAAGCTTTCTTT. The chain couples TRBV5-6 to TRBJ1-1; 9 bases align to TRBD1. CDR1 and CDR2 from the germline V gene are SGHDT and YYEEEE. J lost 4 bases, V lost 2 bases, and 9 bases had no gene match. The CDR3 covers 16 residues.

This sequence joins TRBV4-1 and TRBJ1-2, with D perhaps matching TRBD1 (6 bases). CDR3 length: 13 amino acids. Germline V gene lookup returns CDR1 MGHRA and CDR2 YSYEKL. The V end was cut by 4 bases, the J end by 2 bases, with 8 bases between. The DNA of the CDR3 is TGCGCCAGCAGCCGAGGACAGAACTATGGCTACACCTTC. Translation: CASSRGQNYGYTF.

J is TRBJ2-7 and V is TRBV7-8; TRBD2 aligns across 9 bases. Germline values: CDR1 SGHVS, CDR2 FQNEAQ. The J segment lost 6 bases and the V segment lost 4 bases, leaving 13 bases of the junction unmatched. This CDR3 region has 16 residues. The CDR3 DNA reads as TGTGCCAGCAGCTCCCGTGGTAGCGGGGGCGAAGGCGAGCAGTACTTC. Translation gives CASSSRGSGGEGEQYF.

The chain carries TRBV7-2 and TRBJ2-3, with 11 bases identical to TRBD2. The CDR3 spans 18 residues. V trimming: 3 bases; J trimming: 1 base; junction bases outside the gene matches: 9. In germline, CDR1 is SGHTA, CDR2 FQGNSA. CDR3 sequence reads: CASSFLAGGPGGTDTQYF. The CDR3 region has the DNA TGTGCCAGCAGCTTCCTAGCGGGGGGCCCTGGGGGCACAGATACGCAGTATTTT.

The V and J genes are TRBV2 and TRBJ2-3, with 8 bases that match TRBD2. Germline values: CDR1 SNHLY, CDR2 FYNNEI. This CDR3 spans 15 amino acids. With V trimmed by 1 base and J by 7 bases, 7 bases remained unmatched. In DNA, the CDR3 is TGTGCCAGCAGTGAAGAGGGACTAGGGATCCATACGCAGTATTTT. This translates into CASSEEGLGIHTQYF.

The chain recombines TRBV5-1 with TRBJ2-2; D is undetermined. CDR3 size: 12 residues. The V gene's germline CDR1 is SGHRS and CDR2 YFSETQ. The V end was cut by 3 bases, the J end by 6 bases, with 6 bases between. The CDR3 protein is CASSYPAGELFF. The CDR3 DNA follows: TGCGCCAGCAGCTATCCGGCCGGGGAGCTGTTTTTT.

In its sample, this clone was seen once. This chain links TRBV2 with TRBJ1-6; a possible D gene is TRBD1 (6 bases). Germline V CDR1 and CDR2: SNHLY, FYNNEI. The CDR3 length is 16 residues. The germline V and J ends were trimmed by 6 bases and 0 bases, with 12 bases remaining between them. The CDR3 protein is CASSRDISSYNSPLHF. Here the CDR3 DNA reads TGTGCCAGCAGCAGGGACATCAGCTCCTATAATTCACCCCTCCACTTT.

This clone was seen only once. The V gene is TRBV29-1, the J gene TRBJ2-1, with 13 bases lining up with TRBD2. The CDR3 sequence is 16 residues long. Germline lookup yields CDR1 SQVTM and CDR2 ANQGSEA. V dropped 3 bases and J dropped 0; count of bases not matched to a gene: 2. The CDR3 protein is CSVEGLAGSSYNEQFF. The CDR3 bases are TGCAGCGTTGAGGGACTAGCGGGGAGCTCCTACAATGAGCAGTTCTTC.

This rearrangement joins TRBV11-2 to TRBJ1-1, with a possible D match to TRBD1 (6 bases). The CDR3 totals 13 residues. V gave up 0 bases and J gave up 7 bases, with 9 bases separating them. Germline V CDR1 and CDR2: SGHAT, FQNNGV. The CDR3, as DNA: TGTGCCAGCAGCTTAGAACAGGGTCTTGAAGCTTTCTTT. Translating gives CASSLEQGLEAFF.

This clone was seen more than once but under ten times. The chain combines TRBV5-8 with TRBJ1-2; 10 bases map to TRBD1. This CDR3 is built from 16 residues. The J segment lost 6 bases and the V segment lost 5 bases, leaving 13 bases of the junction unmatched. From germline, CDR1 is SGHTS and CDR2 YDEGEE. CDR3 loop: CASRKPGQGPMDGYTF. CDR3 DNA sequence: TGTGCCAGCAGGAAACCGGGACAGGGGCCAATGGATGGCTACACCTTC.

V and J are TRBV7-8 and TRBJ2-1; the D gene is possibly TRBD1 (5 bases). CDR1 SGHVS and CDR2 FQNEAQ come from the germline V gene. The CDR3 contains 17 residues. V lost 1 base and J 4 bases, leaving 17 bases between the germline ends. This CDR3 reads CASSLEVFVGRYNEQFF. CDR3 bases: TGTGCCAGCAGCTTAGAAGTATTCGTGGGGCGGTACAATGAGCAGTTCTTC.

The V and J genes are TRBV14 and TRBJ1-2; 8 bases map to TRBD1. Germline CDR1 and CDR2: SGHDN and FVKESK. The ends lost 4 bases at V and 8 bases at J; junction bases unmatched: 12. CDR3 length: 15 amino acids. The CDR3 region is CASSRSGGQSRGYTF. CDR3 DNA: TGTGCCAGCAGCCGATCAGGGGGCCAGAGTCGGGGCTACACCTTC. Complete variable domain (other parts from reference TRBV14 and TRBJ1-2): EAGVTQFPSHSVIEKGQTVTLRCDPISGHDNLYWYRRVMGKEIKFLLHFVKESKQDESGMPNNRFLAERTGGTYSTLKVQPAELEDSGVYFCASSRSGGQSRGYTFGSGTRLTVV.

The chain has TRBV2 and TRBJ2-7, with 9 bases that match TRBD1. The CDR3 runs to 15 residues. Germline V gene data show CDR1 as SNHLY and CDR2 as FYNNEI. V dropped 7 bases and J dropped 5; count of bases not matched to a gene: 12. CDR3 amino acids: CASKENRDREDEQYF. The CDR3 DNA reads TGTGCCAGCAAAGAAAACCGGGACAGGGAGGACGAGCAGTACTTC.

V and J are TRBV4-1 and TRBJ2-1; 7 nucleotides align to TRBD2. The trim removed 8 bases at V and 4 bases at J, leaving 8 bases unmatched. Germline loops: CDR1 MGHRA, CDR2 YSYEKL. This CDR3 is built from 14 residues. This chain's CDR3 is CASRKEREYNEQFF. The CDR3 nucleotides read TGCGCCAGCCGGAAGGAGCGGGAATACAATGAGCAGTTCTTC.

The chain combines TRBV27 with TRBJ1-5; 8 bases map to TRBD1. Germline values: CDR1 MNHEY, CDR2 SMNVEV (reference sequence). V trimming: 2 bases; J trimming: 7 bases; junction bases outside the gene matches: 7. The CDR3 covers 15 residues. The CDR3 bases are TGTGCCAGCAGTTTAAGGACAGGGTATGGACAGCCCCAGCATTTT. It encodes CASSLRTGYGQPQHF.

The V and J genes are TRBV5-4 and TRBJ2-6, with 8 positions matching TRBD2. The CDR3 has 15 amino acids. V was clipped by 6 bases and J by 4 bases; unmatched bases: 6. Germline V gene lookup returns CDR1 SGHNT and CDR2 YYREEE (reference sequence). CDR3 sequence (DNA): TGTGCCAGCAACCCGGGAGGGCGGGGGGCCAACGTCCTGACTTTC. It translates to CASNPGGRGANVLTF.

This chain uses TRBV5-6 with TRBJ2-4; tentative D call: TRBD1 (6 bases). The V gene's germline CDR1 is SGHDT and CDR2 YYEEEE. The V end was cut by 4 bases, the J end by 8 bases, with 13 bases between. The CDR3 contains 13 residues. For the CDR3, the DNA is TGTGCCAGCAGCCCGGGAAGGGGGTACATTCAGTACTTC. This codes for CASSPGRGYIQYF.

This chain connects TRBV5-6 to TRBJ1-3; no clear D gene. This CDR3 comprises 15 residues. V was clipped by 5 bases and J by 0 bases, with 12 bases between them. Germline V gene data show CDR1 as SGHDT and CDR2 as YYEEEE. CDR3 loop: CASSPPGTSGNTIYF. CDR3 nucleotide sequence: TGTGCCAGCAGTCCGCCGGGAACCTCTGGAAACACCATATATTTT.

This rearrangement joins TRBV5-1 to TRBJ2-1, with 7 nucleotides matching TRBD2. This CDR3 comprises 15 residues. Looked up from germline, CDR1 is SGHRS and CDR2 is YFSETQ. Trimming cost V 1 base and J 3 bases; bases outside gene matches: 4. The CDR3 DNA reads TGCGCCAGCAGCTTGCGGGGGGTGCTCTACAATGAGCAGTTCTTC. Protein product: CASSLRGVLYNEQFF.

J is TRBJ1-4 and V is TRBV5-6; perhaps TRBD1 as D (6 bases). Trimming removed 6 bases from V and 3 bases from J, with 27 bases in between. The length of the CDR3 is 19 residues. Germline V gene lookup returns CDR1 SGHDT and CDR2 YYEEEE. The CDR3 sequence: CASTRYRAGVGAANEKLFF. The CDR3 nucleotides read TGTGCCAGCACCCGGTACAGGGCAGGTGTGGGTGCGGCTAATGAAAAACTGTTTTTT. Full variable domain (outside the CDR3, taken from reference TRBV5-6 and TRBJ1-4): DAGVTQSPTHLIKTRGQQVTLRCSPKSGHDTVSWYQQALGQGPQFIFQYYEEEERQRGNFPDRFSGHQFPNYSSELNVNALLLGDSALYLCASTRYRAGVGAANEKLFFGSGTQLSVL.

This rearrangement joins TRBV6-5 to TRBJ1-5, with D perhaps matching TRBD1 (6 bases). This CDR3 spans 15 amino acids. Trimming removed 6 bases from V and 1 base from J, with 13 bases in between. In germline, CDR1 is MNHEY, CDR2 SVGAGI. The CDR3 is CASRPQGGSNQPQHF. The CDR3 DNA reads TGTGCCAGCAGGCCACAGGGTGGAAGCAATCAGCCCCAGCATTTT.